This T cell receptor beta chain comes out of a study of shared clonotypes between healthy human individuals. General study points: Estimated richness was generally greater in naive than memory subsets. Naive CD4 clonotypes overlapped across a few donors at around 4.7%.

About this clone itself: Its target is not known.

Some clones are missing from TCRdb's copy, which holds only in-frame ones; the method was immunoSEQ multiplex PCR. Among 1 million to 1.3 million clones listed, about four fifths were seen once. The V segment lost 5 bases and the J segment 4 bases; nucleotides outside the gene matches: 12. This CDR3 region has 16 residues. In germline, CDR1 is LNHNV, CDR2 YYDKDF (reference sequence). The study enrolled healthy HIV-negative adults without recent acute infections or vaccinations as donors. The rearrangement links TRBV15 to TRBJ2-7, with 9 bases identical to TRBD2. This TCR came from a man between 18 and 35 years old in good health. Some clones in this sample may be carry-over from other donors' samples. The source material was memory CD4+ T cells from PBMCs. Sample subset: CD45RA-negative fraction. DNA for the CDR3: TGTGCCACCAGCCCGGCTCGGGTAGCGGGAGAATACGAGCAGTACTTC. Its protein product is CATSPARVAGEYEQYF.